These 3 T cell receptor beta chains originate from one sample sequenced in a study of beta chain features in type 1 diabetes. Expressed TCRB transcripts got sequenced, as all isolated RNA was reverse transcribed. This table comes from immunoSEQ multiplex PCR, and its TCRdb copy is limited to in-frame clones, with some not included. Found here are 850,000 to 900,000 clones, 15% to 20% of them singletons; the top ten hold 0.02% to 0.025%. Material: naive CD4+ T cells from blood. All receptors come from a young woman in good health.

The chain combines TRBV29-1 with TRBJ1-2; maybe TRBD1 (5 bases). V dropped 4 bases and J dropped 5 bases, with 11 bases sitting between them. The germline V gene has CDR1 SQVTM and CDR2 ANQGSEA. The CDR3 is made up of 12 amino acids. The CDR3 DNA is TGCAGCGTTGTACTTAGGGGATATGGCTACACCTTC. Its translation is CSVVLRGYGYTF.

The gene calls are TRBV6-5 and TRBJ2-1; possible D gene TRBD2, 6 bases. V lost 5 bases and J 7 bases, leaving 9 bases between the germline ends. CDR1 and CDR2 (germline): MNHEY, SVGAGI. The CDR3 consists of 12 residues. The CDR3 region is CASSNRENEQFF. CDR3 in DNA: TGTGCCAGCAGTAACCGGGAGAATGAGCAGTTCTTC.

This clone came up a few times. The genes are TRBV6-5 and TRBJ2-5; 8 nucleotides match TRBD2. Germline CDR1 is MNHEY and CDR2 is SVGAGI. The CDR3 sequence is 14 residues long. The trim removed 8 bases at V and 3 bases at J, leaving 8 bases unmatched. Here the CDR3 reads CASRQAGVKETQYF. CDR3 coding DNA: TGTGCCAGCCGACAAGCGGGAGTGAAAGAGACCCAGTACTTC.